The rows below give T cell receptor beta chains drawn from one sample of a study of blood T cell repertoires in COVID-19. The repertoire was sequenced with immunoSEQ multiplex PCR; TCRdb's copy has only in-frame clones and lacks some. The table records 150,000 to 200,000 clones, more than 75% of them present only once. The sequenced sample consisted of peripheral blood. These receptors all stem from a human donor in a cohort sampled during active COVID-19. Each CDR3 is given with its conserved first and last residue. The D gene is left open where the match is weak. Clone size is shown for a subset of rows, as once, few, many or a class of expanded clone.

.,.,TRBJ1-1,TRBV3-1/TRBV3-2,CASSRSGGGTEAFF,TGTGCCAGCAGCCGATCCGGGGGAGGCACTGAAGCTTTCTTT
.,TRBD2,TRBJ2-3,TRBV5-1,CASSVDTSGSTDTQYF,TGCGCCAGCAGCGTCGATACTAGCGGGAGCACAGATACGCAGTATTTT
.,TRBD1,TRBJ1-5,TRBV2,CASRRGTGAQPQHF,TGTGCCAGCAGACGAGGGACAGGTGCCCAGCCCCAGCATTTT
.,TRBD1,TRBJ1-1,TRBV27,CASSAHRGVNTEAFF,TGTGCCAGCAGTGCTCACAGGGGGGTGAACACTGAAGCTTTCTTT
.,.,TRBJ1-2,TRBV5-4,CASSLTGYSNYGYTF,TGTGCCAGCAGCTTAACAGGGTATTCTAACTATGGCTACACCTTC
.,.,TRBJ1-3,TRBV19,CASSPGPRDSGNTIYF,TGTGCCAGTAGCCCAGGCCCCAGGGACTCTGGAAACACCATATATTTT
.,.,TRBJ1-2,TRBV30,CAWSVGGAIYGYTF,TGTGCCTGGAGTGTAGGGGGGGCGATCTATGGCTACACCTTC
.,.,TRBJ2-1,TRBV4-3,CASSQGASSYNEQFF,TGCGCCAGCAGCCAAGGGGCCTCCTCCTACAATGAGCAGTTCTTC
.,.,TRBJ1-2,TRBV6-5,CASNIQGNYGYTF,TGTGCCAGCAATATACAGGGTAACTATGGCTACACCTTC
.,TRBD2,TRBJ2-1,TRBV27,CASSLSGLAGAHEQFF,TGTGCCAGCAGTTTATCAGGGCTAGCGGGAGCCCATGAGCAGTTCTTC
once,.,TRBJ1-2,TRBV6-5,CASPGGGNYGYTF,TGTGCCAGCCCCGGGGGGGGAAATTATGGCTACACCTTC
few,TRBD2,TRBJ2-3,TRBV7-2,CASSFRLAGSTDTQYF,TGTGCCAGCAGCTTTCGACTAGCGGGATCAACAGATACGCAGTATTTT
.,.,TRBJ2-1,TRBV29-1,CSGQRFNDEQFF,TGCAGCGGACAGAGGTTTAACGATGAGCAGTTCTTC
.,TRBD2,TRBJ2-3,TRBV2,CASNLAGGTDTQYF,TGTGCCAGCAACCTAGCGGGGGGTACAGATACGCAGTATTTT
.,.,TRBJ2-1,TRBV7-9,CASSPSMSSYNEQFF,TGTGCCAGCAGCCCGTCCATGAGCTCCTACAATGAGCAGTTCTTC
.,TRBD2,TRBJ2-1,TRBV11-3,CASSYRPSGSFSEQFF,TGTGCCAGCAGCTACCGCCCTAGCGGGAGCTTCTCTGAGCAGTTCTTC
.,.,TRBJ2-7,TRBV27,CASSLSAGDVGAYEQYF,TGTGCCAGCAGTTTATCGGCAGGGGATGTAGGCGCCTACGAGCAGTACTTC
.,.,TRBJ2-1,TRBV5-1,CASSLGTWKGDEQFF,TGCGCCAGCAGCTTAGGGACCTGGAAGGGGGATGAGCAGTTCTTC
.,TRBD2,TRBJ2-2,TRBV10-1,CASSESGRGTGELFF,TGCGCCAGCAGTGAAAGCGGGAGAGGAACCGGGGAGCTGTTTTTT
.,.,TRBJ1-2,TRBV3-1/TRBV3-2,CASSQDTGANYGYTF,TGTGCCAGCAGCCAAGATACGGGAGCTAACTATGGCTACACCTTC
.,TRBD2,TRBJ2-2,TRBV18,CASSPRTSGKYTGELFF,TGTGCCAGCTCACCACGGACTAGCGGGAAGTACACCGGGGAGCTGTTTTTT
.,.,TRBJ2-3,TRBV14,CASSQRESTDTQYF,TGTGCCAGCAGCCAACGGGAGAGCACAGATACGCAGTATTTT
.,TRBD1,TRBJ1-2,TRBV5-6,CASSARQGDGYTF,TGTGCCAGCAGCGCTCGACAGGGCGATGGCTACACCTTC
.,.,TRBJ2-1,TRBV10-3,CAISGGQYNEQFF,TGTGCCATCAGTGGAGGACAATACAATGAGCAGTTCTTC
.,TRBD1,TRBJ1-5,TRBV6-5,CAIGSDRGQPQHF,TGTGCCATAGGATCGGACAGGGGTCAGCCCCAGCATTTT
.,TRBD1,TRBJ2-1,TRBV3-1/TRBV3-2,CASSRDRSNEQFF,TGTGCCAGCAGCCGGGACAGGTCGAATGAGCAGTTCTTC
.,.,TRBJ1-4,TRBV27,CASSSSGGRLEKLFF,TGTGCCAGCAGTTCCTCGGGGGGGAGGTTGGAAAAACTGTTTTTT
.,TRBD1,TRBJ1-2,TRBV3-1/TRBV3-2,CASSYRGRNYGYTF,TGTGCCAGCAGCTACAGGGGGCGTAACTATGGCTACACCTTC
once,.,TRBJ2-3,TRBV7-9,CASSLGFVITSTDTQYF,TGTGCCAGCAGCTTAGGGTTCGTCATTACTAGCACAGATACGCAGTATTTT
.,.,TRBJ2-5,TRBV6-2/TRBV6-3,CASSYGSRALETQYF,TGTGCCAGCAGTTACGGTTCTAGAGCTTTGGAGACCCAGTACTTC
.,.,TRBJ1-1,TRBV18,CASSPGGANLATEAFF,TGTGCCAGCTCACCTGGGGGGGCCAATTTGGCCACTGAAGCTTTCTTT
.,TRBD1,TRBJ2-3,TRBV6-5,CASRDRVDTQYF,TGTGCCAGCAGGGACAGGGTAGATACGCAGTATTTT
.,.,TRBJ2-2,TRBV7-7,CASSLRDRSGELFF,TGTGCCAGCAGCTTACGAGACAGGTCGGGGGAGCTGTTTTTT
.,TRBD2,TRBJ2-5,TRBV7-9,CASSLAAGGKETQYF,TGTGCCAGCAGCTTAGCGGCGGGAGGTAAAGAGACCCAGTACTTC
once,TRBD2,TRBJ2-7,TRBV28,CASSLFSGRTPNEQYF,TGTGCCAGCAGTTTATTTAGCGGGAGGACCCCTAACGAGCAGTACTTC
.,TRBD1,TRBJ2-7,TRBV4-2,CASSQDGQGGVEQYF,TGTGCCAGCAGCCAGGATGGACAGGGTGGTGTCGAGCAGTACTTC
.,.,TRBJ2-1,TRBV5-4,CASSLVLQTDEQFF,TGTGCCAGCAGCTTGGTTCTACAGACGGATGAGCAGTTCTTC
.,TRBD2,TRBJ2-7,TRBV4-2,CASSQERSTSGYSYEQYF,TGTGCCAGCAGCCAAGAACGCTCGACTAGCGGATACTCCTACGAGCAGTACTTC
.,.,TRBJ2-7,TRBV28,CASITRFGEQYF,TGTGCCAGCATAACTAGATTCGGCGAGCAGTACTTC
.,TRBD1,TRBJ1-5,TRBV10-3,CAARDRNSNQPQHF,TGTGCCGCCCGGGACAGGAATAGCAATCAGCCCCAGCATTTT
.,.,TRBJ2-1,TRBV25-1,CASSESWGGTSYDNEQFF,TGTGCCAGCAGTGAATCGTGGGGAGGGACATCTTACGACAATGAGCAGTTCTTC
.,TRBD1,TRBJ1-1,TRBV29-1,CSVEFPPDRGALGAFF,TGCAGCGTTGAATTTCCACCCGACAGGGGCGCGTTAGGAGCTTTCTTT
once,.,TRBJ2-1,TRBV5-4,CASSLDRDNEQFF,TGTGCCAGCAGCTTGGACAGGGACAATGAGCAGTTCTTC
.,TRBD2,TRBJ2-7,TRBV27,CASSQFASGVSYEQYF,TGTGCCAGCAGCCAATTTGCTAGCGGGGTCTCCTACGAGCAGTACTTC
.,TRBD1,TRBJ1-5,TRBV3-1/TRBV3-2,CASSRDRGDQPQHF,TGTGCCAGCAGCCGGGACAGGGGGGATCAGCCCCAGCATTTT
.,.,TRBJ2-1,TRBV27,CASSWGGVYNEQFF,TGTGCCAGCAGTTGGGGGGGCGTCTACAATGAGCAGTTCTTC
.,TRBD2,TRBJ2-1,TRBV3-1/TRBV3-2,CASSRTGLAGVSEQFF,TGTGCCAGCAGCCGTACGGGACTAGCGGGAGTCAGTGAGCAGTTCTTC
.,TRBD2,TRBJ2-1,TRBV5-1,CASSLSPGTSGYNEQFF,TGCGCCAGCAGTTTATCACCCGGGACTAGCGGCTACAATGAGCAGTTCTTC
few,.,TRBJ2-7,TRBV7-6,CASSLASTQEQYF,TGTGCCAGCAGCTTAGCATCCACCCAGGAGCAGTACTTC
.,.,TRBJ2-2,TRBV6-6,CASSHAGAPGELFF,TGTGCCAGCAGCCACGCTGGGGCTCCCGGGGAGCTGTTTTTT
.,TRBD1,TRBJ2-7,TRBV7-8,CASSSNRGLYYEQYF,TGTGCCAGCAGCTCAAACAGGGGGCTATACTACGAGCAGTACTTC
.,.,TRBJ2-3,TRBV19,CASSPDSRSTDTQYF,TGTGCCAGTAGTCCTGACAGTCGGTCCACAGATACGCAGTATTTT
.,.,TRBJ1-1,TRBV4-1,CASSQDQAWEAFF,TGCGCCAGCAGCCAAGATCAGGCCTGGGAAGCTTTCTTT